The 24 T cell receptor beta chains in this list originate from one sample, sequenced in a study of CD8+ T cells in alopecia areata. cDNA serving as the sequencing template came from extracted, reverse transcribed RNA. TCRdb keeps only in-frame clones here, not all; method: immunoSEQ multiplex PCR. The data hold 170,000 or so clones, with about 60% observed a single time. The material sequenced was CD4+ T cells sorted from blood, taken at week 0. These receptors were taken from a human donor with alopecia areata.

The chain joins TRBV7-9 to TRBJ2-7; the match to TRBD1 covers 9 bases. The V gene end was trimmed by 5 bases and the J gene end by 3 bases; junction bases not matched to a gene: 5. The V gene's germline CDR1 is SEHNR and CDR2 FQNEAQ (reference sequence). The CDR3 length is 14 residues. The CDR3 DNA reads as TGTGCCAGCAGCATGGGACAGGGCGACTACGAGCAGTACTTC. This encodes CASSMGQGDYEQYF.

The table lists this clone with a few counts. The same CDR3 is also encoded by other DNA sequences in this sample. J is TRBJ2-5 and V is TRBV10-3, with no clear D. The V gene's germline CDR1 is ENHRY and CDR2 SYGVKD. The CDR3 loop spans 13 amino acids. Deletions cut 3 bases from V and 5 bases from J, with 10 bases between. This CDR3 is CAISDSAGETQYF. CDR3 nucleotide sequence: TGTGCCATCAGTGACTCAGCTGGGGAGACCCAGTACTTC.

This clone has more than one count but fewer than ten. The rearrangement links TRBV5-1 to TRBJ2-3; 8 bases are a match to TRBD1. The CDR3 spans 13 residues. V lost 0 bases, J lost 9 bases, and 3 bases stayed unmatched. Germline assignment: CDR1 SGHRS and CDR2 YFSETQ. This CDR3 reads CASSLEGTGTQYF. CDR3 bases: TGCGCCAGCAGCTTGGAGGGGACAGGCACGCAGTATTTT. Based on the CDR3 plus reference TRBV5-1 and TRBJ2-3, the full variable domain is KAGVTQTPRYLIKTRGQQVTLSCSPISGHRSVSWYQQTPGQGLQFLFEYFSETQRNKGNFPGRFSGRQFSNSRSEMNVSTLELGDSALYLCASSLEGTGTQYFGPGTRLTVL.

The chain uses TRBV30 and TRBJ1-5; D unclear. Per the germline V gene, CDR1 is GTSNPN and CDR2 is SVGIG (reference sequence). The V and J ends lost 0 bases and 4 bases respectively, with 13 bases between them. This CDR3 has 15 amino acids. The CDR3: CAWSVRFRPNQPQHF. In DNA form, the CDR3 reads TGTGCCTGGAGTGTGAGGTTTAGACCTAATCAGCCCCAGCATTTT.

In this sample, this clone turned up a few times. Other DNA sequences in the sample encode the same CDR3. The chain employs TRBV5-1 and TRBJ1-5; no firm D call. V shed 0 bases and J shed 3 bases, with 7 bases lying between them. CDR1 SGHRS and CDR2 YFSETQ come from the germline V gene. This CDR3 region has 14 residues. The chain's CDR3 is CASSLAGNNQPQHF. The CDR3, as DNA: TGCGCCAGCAGCTTGGCCGGGAACAATCAGCCCCAGCATTTT.

The CDR3 here is CASNRGLNTEAFF. The CDR3 region has the DNA TGTGCCAGCAACAGGGGTTTGAACACTGAAGCTTTCTTT. The J gene is TRBJ1-1, the V gene TRBV25-1; 7 positions agree with TRBD1. The CDR3 spans 13 residues. The V and J ends lost 7 bases and 0 bases, in that order; junction bases with no gene match: 2. Germline V gene data show CDR1 as MGHDK and CDR2 as SYGVNS.

This clone was seen a handful of times. J is TRBJ2-1 and V is TRBV5-1, with 7 bases fitting TRBD2. The CDR3 consists of 14 residues. Germline CDR1 reads SGHRS; CDR2 reads YFSETQ. Losses at the gene ends were 3 bases for V and 6 bases for J; bases not matched to a gene: 6. CDR3 loop: CASSSGASGNEQFF. CDR3 coding DNA: TGCGCCAGCAGCTCCGGGGCTAGCGGCAATGAGCAGTTCTTC.

The chain carries TRBV30 and TRBJ1-5, with D uncertain. Germline V gene sequence: CDR1 GTSNPN, CDR2 SVGIG (reference sequence). The CDR3 has 15 residues. The V end lost 0 bases, the J end lost 2 bases, and 11 bases lay between the germline ends. Written as DNA, the CDR3 is TGTGCCTGGAGTGTTGGGAGTGCGGGCAATCAGCCCCAGCATTTT. Its protein is CAWSVGSAGNQPQHF.

V gene TRBV25-1 combines with J gene TRBJ2-4, with a weak D call TRBD1 (5 bases). The CDR3 totals 13 residues. The V end lost 2 bases, the J end lost 5 bases, and 7 bases lay between the germline ends. The germline V gene has CDR1 MGHDK and CDR2 SYGVNS. This CDR3 reads CASSEGAENIQYF. As DNA, the CDR3 is TGTGCCAGCAGTGAAGGGGCTGAAAACATTCAGTACTTC.

J is TRBJ1-5 and V is TRBV30; tentative D call: TRBD1 (6 bases). V dropped 0 bases and J dropped 7 bases, with 10 bases sitting between them. Germline CDR1 reads GTSNPN; CDR2 reads SVGIG (reference sequence). CDR3 size: 13 residues. In DNA form, the CDR3 reads TGTGCCTGGAGTGTACAGGGTAGGCAGCCCCAGCATTTT. This sequence encodes CAWSVQGRQPQHF. Full variable domain (missing parts from reference TRBV30 and TRBJ1-5): SQTIHQWPATLVQPVGSPLSLECTVEGTSNPNLYWYRQAAGRGLQLLFYSVGIGQISSEVPQNLSASRPQDRQFILSSKKLLLSDSGFYLCAWSVQGRQPQHFGDGTRLSIL.

This chain joins TRBV6-5 and TRBJ2-1; D possibly corresponds to TRBD2 (5 bases). The V and J ends lost 5 bases and 0 bases respectively, with 8 bases between them. The CDR3 extends over 14 amino acids. Germline V CDR1 and CDR2: MNHEY, SVGAGI. The CDR3 reads CASSDYYSYNEQFF. In DNA form, the CDR3 reads TGTGCCAGCAGTGACTATTACTCCTACAATGAGCAGTTCTTC.

This sequence joins TRBV19 and TRBJ1-6; 7 positions agree with TRBD1. Germline CDR1 reads LNHDA; CDR2 reads SQIVND (reference sequence). V dropped 5 bases and J dropped 6; count of bases not matched to a gene: 10. This CDR3 is 16 amino acids long. This CDR3 is CASSPGTVLSNSPLHF. The CDR3 bases are TGTGCCAGTAGTCCAGGGACAGTGCTTTCTAATTCACCCCTCCACTTT.

V usage is TRBV7-9 and J usage is TRBJ1-1, with D maybe TRBD1 (5 bases). The CDR3 totals 14 residues. Per germline, CDR1 SEHNR and CDR2 FQNEAQ (reference sequence). Trimming took 0 bases from V and 10 from J, leaving 15 bases between them. The CDR3 loop reads CASSLAGVDGRAFF. The CDR3 DNA follows: TGTGCCAGCAGCTTAGCGGGGGTGGACGGCAGAGCTTTCTTT.

In this sample, this clone turned up once. The CDR3 DNA sequence: TGTGCCTGGAGTGTACAACAGGGCTTCAACTATGGCTACACCTTC. The encoded protein is CAWSVQQGFNYGYTF. The chain links TRBV30 to TRBJ1-2; possible D gene TRBD1, 6 bases. Germline V gives CDR1 GTSNPN, CDR2 SVGIG (reference sequence). V was pared by 0 bases and J by 2 bases, with 13 bases between. The CDR3 is made up of 15 amino acids.

The chain has TRBV2 and TRBJ2-2; tentatively, D is TRBD2 (6 bases). V lost 0 bases to trimming and J lost 9 bases, with 14 bases between them. This CDR3 contains 15 residues. Per germline, CDR1 SNHLY and CDR2 FYNNEI. CDR3 amino acids: CASSEARGTGRELFF. As DNA, the CDR3 is TGTGCCAGCAGTGAAGCGCGGGGCACCGGTAGGGAGCTGTTTTTT. The full variable domain, its missing parts supplied by reference TRBV2 and TRBJ2-2, is EPEVTQTPSHQVTQMGQEVILRCVPISNHLYFYWYRQILGQKVEFLVSFYNNEISEKSEIFDDQFSVERPDGSNFTLKIRSTKLEDSAMYFCASSEARGTGRELFFGEGSRLTVL.

The V call is TRBV9, the J call TRBJ2-3; D is unresolved. The germline V gene encodes CDR1 SGDLS and CDR2 YYNGEE. V was trimmed by 0 bases and J by 5 bases, leaving 7 bases between them. The CDR3 runs to 13 residues. The CDR3 DNA reads TGTGCCAGCAGCGTAGGGACGGTAGATACGCAGTATTTT. Its protein is CASSVGTVDTQYF.

This clone was seen at least ten times. This chain uses TRBV27 with TRBJ1-5; no reliable D call. The germline V gene encodes CDR1 MNHEY and CDR2 SMNVEV (reference sequence). The CDR3 loop spans 15 amino acids. Deletions cut 6 bases from V and 1 base from J, with 13 bases between. The CDR3 here is CASRLDIRSNQPQHF. The CDR3 DNA is TGTGCCAGCAGACTAGACATTAGGAGCAATCAGCCCCAGCATTTT.

This clone occurred many times. V and J are TRBV6-5 and TRBJ1-5, with 8 bases lining up with TRBD1. This CDR3 contains 13 residues. With 6 bases clipped from V and 9 bases from J, the junction kept 7 bases outside the gene matches. CDR1 is MNHEY, CDR2 SVGAGI, per germline. CDR3 sequence reads: CASRGQGSGPQHF. CDR3 coding DNA: TGTGCCAGCAGAGGACAGGGATCCGGGCCCCAGCATTTT.

The chain combines TRBV7-2 with TRBJ2-5, with TRBD2 identical over 7 bases. CDR1 SGHTA and CDR2 FQGNSA come from the germline V gene. This CDR3 is built from 15 residues. The ends lost 5 bases at V and 1 base at J; junction bases unmatched: 7. The DNA for the CDR3 is TGTGCCAGCAGCATCAACAGCGGGGCCCAAGAGACCCAGTACTTC. Encoded protein: CASSINSGAQETQYF. Full variable domain (remainder filled in from reference TRBV7-2 and TRBJ2-5): GAGVSQSPSNKVTEKGKDVELRCDPISGHTALYWYRQSLGQGLEFLIYFQGNSAPDKSGLPSDRFSAERTGGSVSTLTIQRTQQEDSAVYLCASSINSGAQETQYFGPGTRLLVL.

This clone was seen a few times. The gene calls are TRBV2 and TRBJ1-2, with 7 bases aligning to TRBD1. CDR1 is SNHLY and CDR2 is FYNNEI in the germline V gene. With V trimmed by 4 bases and J by 8 bases, 10 bases remained unmatched. CDR3 length equals 14 residues. Here the CDR3 DNA reads TGTGCCAGCAGTGCTGTAGAGGGGGCGCGGGGCTACACCTTC. This encodes CASSAVEGARGYTF.

V gene TRBV30 combines with J gene TRBJ2-2; 7 bases line up with TRBD2. Germline values: CDR1 GTSNPN, CDR2 SVGIG (reference sequence). The J segment lost 2 bases and the V segment lost 4 bases, leaving 4 bases of the junction unmatched. This CDR3 comprises 14 residues. The CDR3 DNA follows: TGTGCCTGGACCCGACTAGCCAACACCGGGGAGCTGTTTTTT. This codes for CAWTRLANTGELFF.

V is TRBV29-1 and J is TRBJ1-2, with 9 positions matching TRBD1. V dropped 8 bases and J dropped 4; count of bases not matched to a gene: 11. CDR3 length equals 14 residues. Per the germline V gene, CDR1 is SQVTM and CDR2 is ANQGSEA. CDR3: CSFRSPGQGYGYTF. The CDR3 DNA reads TGCAGCTTTCGATCTCCGGGACAGGGCTATGGCTACACCTTC.

To note about this clone: The same CDR3 is also encoded by other DNA sequences in this sample. The chain employs TRBV4-1 and TRBJ1-6, with D perhaps matching TRBD1 (6 bases). The CDR3 spans 15 residues. V lost 0 bases to trimming and J lost 9 bases, with 12 bases between them. Germline V gene lookup returns CDR1 MGHRA and CDR2 YSYEKL. The chain's CDR3 is CASSQEGQGSSPLHF. CDR3 bases: TGCGCCAGCAGCCAAGAGGGGCAGGGGAGTTCACCCCTCCACTTT.

The chain combines TRBV19 with TRBJ2-3, with a weak D call TRBD2 (6 bases). Trimming took off 1 base at V and 5 bases at J, with 10 bases between the two ends. Germline V gene data show CDR1 as LNHDA and CDR2 as SQIVND (reference sequence). The CDR3 contains 14 residues. DNA of the CDR3: TGTGCCAGTAGTATAGTTTCGGGGGAAGATACGCAGTATTTT. Its translation: CASSIVSGEDTQYF.